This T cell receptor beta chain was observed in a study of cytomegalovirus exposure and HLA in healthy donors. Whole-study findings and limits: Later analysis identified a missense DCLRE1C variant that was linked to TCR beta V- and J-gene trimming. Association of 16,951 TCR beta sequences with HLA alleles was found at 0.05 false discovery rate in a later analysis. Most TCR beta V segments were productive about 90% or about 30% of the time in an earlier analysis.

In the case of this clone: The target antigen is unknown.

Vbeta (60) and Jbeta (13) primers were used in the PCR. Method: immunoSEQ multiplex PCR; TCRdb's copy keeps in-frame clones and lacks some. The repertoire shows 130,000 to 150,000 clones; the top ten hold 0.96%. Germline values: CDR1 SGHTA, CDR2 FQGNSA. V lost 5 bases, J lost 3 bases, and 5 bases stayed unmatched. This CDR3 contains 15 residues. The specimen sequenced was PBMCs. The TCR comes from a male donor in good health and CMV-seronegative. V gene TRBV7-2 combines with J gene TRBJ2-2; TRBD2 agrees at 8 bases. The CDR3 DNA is TGTGCCAGCAGCCGACGGCGGGAGGACACCGGGGAGCTGTTTTTT. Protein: CASSRRREDTGELFF.